This T cell receptor beta chain was captured by sequencing in a study of blood T cells in healthy people across ages. Study-level information: Roughly one uniquely barcoded beta molecule per two T cells was captured. Points from the study as a whole: Comparison with aged donors showed that long-lived donors had more naive CD4+ cells and higher diversity.

Using a J-beta primer mix together with a sample-barcoded 5' primer, a second PCR was run for roughly 7 to 12 cycles. Each sample yielded at least 2.5 million CDR3-containing paired-end reads. TCRdb analysed the 5' RACE reads with MiXCR anew, one entry per CDR3 protein. The sample holds about 650,000 distinct CDR3 sequences, around 32% seen once. Concerning this clonotype: Antigen: not known.

Sequencing was done on a sample of blood. This clonotype was sampled from a woman aged 80 or older in good health.

CDR3 coding DNA: TGTGCCAGCAGAAATACAGGGGTTTTAGGAGATACGCAGTATTTT. Its translation: CASRNTGVLGDTQYF. The genes are TRBV7-2 and TRBJ2-3; 7 bases are a match to TRBD1. The V segment lost 6 bases and the J segment 5 bases; nucleotides outside the gene matches: 11. Germline values: CDR1 SGHTA, CDR2 FQGNSA. The CDR3 has 15 amino acids.